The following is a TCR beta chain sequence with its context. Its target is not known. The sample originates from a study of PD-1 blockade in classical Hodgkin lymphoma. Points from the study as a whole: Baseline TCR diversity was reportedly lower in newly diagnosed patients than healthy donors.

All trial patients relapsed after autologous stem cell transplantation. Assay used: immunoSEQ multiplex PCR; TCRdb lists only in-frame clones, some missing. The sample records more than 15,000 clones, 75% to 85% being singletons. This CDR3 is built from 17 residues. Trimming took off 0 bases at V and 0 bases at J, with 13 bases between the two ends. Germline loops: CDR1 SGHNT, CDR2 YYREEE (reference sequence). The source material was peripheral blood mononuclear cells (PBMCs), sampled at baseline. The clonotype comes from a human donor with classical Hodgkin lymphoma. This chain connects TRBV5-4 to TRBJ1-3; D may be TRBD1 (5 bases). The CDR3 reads CASSLEGAASSGNTIYF. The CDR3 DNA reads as TGTGCCAGCAGCTTGGAAGGGGCAGCGAGCTCTGGAAACACCATATATTTT.